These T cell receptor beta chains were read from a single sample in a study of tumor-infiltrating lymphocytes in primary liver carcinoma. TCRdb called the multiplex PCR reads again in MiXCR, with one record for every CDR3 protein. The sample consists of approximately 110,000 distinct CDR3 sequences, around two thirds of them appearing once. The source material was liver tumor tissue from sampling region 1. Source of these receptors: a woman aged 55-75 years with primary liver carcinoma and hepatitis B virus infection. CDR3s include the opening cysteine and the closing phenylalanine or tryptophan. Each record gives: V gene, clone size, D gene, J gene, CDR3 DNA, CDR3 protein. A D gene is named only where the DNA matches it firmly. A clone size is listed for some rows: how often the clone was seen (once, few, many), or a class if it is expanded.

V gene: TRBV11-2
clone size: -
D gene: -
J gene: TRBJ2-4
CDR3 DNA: TGTGCCAGCAGCGGGTCAAGCGGTAGAGAAAACATTCAGTACTTC
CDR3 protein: CASSGSSGRENIQYF

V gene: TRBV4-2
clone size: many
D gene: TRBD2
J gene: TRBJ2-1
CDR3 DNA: TGTGCCAGCAGCGCACTAGCGTCGAGCTCCTACAATGAGCAGTTCTTC
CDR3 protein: CASSALASSSYNEQFF

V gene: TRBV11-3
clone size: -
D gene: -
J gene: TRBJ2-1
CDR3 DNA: TGTGCCAGCAGCTTACTGGACCCCGGCAATGAGCTGTTATTC
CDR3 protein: CASSLLDPGNELLF

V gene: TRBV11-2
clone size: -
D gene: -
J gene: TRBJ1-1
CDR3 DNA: TGTGCCAACACCCTGACCGTTGGGGGTATGACTGAAGCTTTCTTT
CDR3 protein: CANTLTVGGMTEAFF

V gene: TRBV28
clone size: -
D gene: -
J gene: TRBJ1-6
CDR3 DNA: TGTGCCAGCAGTTTATGGGCCCGAGATTCACACCTCCACTTT
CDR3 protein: CASSLWARDSHLHF

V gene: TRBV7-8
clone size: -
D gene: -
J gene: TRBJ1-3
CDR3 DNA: TGTGCCAGCAGTGGTACTGGATACGCCATATATTTT
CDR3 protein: CASSGTGYAIYF

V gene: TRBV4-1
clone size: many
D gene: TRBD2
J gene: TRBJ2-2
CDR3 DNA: TGCGCCAGCAGGACTAGCGGGAACACCGGGGAGCTGTTTTTT
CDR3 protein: CASRTSGNTGELFF

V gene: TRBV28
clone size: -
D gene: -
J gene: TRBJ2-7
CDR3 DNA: TGTGCCAGCAGTTTATTAACCTACGAGCAGTACTTC
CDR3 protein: CASSLLTYEQYF

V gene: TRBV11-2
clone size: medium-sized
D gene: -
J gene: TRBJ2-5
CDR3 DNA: TGTGCCAGCAGCCAACCTTGGGGAGCGTACCAAGAGACCCAGTACTTC
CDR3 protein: CASSQPWGAYQETQYF

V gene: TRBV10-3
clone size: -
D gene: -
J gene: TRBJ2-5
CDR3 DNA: TGTGCCATCAAGTCAGGGGTGCTAGCGGAAGAGACCCTGTACTTC
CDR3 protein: CAIKSGVLAEETLYF

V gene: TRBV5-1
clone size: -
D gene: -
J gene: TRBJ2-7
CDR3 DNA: TGCGCCAGCAGCTTGGTTGTCAGGGGAGAGGAGCAGTCCTTC
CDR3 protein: CASSLVVRGEEQSF

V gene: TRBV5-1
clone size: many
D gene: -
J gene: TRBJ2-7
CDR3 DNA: TGCGCCAGCAGCTTCCTTGGGGCATCGGGTAACGAGCAGTACTTC
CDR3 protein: CASSFLGASGNEQYF

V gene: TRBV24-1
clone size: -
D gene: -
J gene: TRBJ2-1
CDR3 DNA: TGTGCCACCAGTGATTGGGCAGAGGGGCTTTACAATGAGCAGTTCTTC
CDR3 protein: CATSDWAEGLYNEQFF

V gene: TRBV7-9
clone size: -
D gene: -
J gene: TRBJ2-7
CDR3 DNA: TGTGCCAACAGTCCCGAGAGTAACTGTTACGAGCAGTACTTC
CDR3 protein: CANSPESNCYEQYF

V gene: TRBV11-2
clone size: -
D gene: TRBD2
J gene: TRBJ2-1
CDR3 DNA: TGTGCCAGCAGCCCAGGCCGGGTACTAGCGATGGATGAGCTGTTCTTC
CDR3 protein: CASSPGRVLAMDELFF

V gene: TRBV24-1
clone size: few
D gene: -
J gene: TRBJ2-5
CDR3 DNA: TGTGCCACCAGTGATTTTTGGCAGGGAAGAGAGACCCAGTACTTC
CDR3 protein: CATSDFWQGRETQYF

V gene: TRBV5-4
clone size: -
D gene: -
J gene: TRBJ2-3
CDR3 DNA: TGTGCCAGCAGCTCCCCGGACGAGCATAGCACAGATACGCAGTATTTT
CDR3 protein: CASSSPDEHSTDTQYF

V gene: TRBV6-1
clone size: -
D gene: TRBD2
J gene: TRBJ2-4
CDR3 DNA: TGTGCCAGCAGTGAAGTCGGCGGGAGCTTGAACAATCTGTACTTC
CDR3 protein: CASSEVGGSLNNLYF

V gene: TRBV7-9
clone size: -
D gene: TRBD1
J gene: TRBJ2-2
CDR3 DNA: TGTGCCAGCAGCCCCTGTACAGGGGACAGGAGGGAGCTGTTTTTT
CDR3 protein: CASSPCTGDRRELFF

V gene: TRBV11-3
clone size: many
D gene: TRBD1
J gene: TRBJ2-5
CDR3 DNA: TGTGCCAGCAGCTTAGCTCGGACAGGGGGCTTCGAGACCCAGTACTTC
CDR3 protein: CASSLARTGGFETQYF

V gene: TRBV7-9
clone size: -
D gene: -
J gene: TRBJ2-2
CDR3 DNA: TGTGCCAACAGGCGAGAGACTATCGGGAGCACCACCGGGGAGCTGTTTTTT
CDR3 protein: CANRRETIGSTTGELFF

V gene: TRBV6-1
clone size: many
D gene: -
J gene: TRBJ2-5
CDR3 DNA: TGTGCCAGCAGTGAATCGGCAGGGGATCAAGAGACCCAGTACTTC
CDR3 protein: CASSESAGDQETQYF

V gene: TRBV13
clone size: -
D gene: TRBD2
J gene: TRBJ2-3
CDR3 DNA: TGTGCCAGCGGGAGGGACACAGATACGCAGTATTTT
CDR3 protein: CASGRDTDTQYF

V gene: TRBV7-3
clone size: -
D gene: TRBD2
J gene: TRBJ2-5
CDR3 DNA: TGTGCCAGCAGCCAACTAGCGGGAGCCTGGGAGACCCAGTACTTC
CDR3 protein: CASSQLAGAWETQYF

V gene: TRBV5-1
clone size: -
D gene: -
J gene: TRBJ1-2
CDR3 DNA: TGCGCCAGCAGCGTTGACAGGACTAACTATGGCTACACCTTC
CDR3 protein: CASSVDRTNYGYTF

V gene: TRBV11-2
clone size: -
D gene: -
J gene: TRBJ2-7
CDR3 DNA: TGTGCCGGCAGCTACGGAACTAGAGGGGGATACAATGAGCAGTACTTC
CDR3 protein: CAGSYGTRGGYNEQYF

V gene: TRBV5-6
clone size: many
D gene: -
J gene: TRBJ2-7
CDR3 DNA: TGTGCCAGCAGCTTGTTCGCGGACTACTCCTACGAGCAGTACTTC
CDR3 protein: CASSLFADYSYEQYF

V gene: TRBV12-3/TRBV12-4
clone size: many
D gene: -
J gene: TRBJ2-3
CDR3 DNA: TGTGCCAGCAAACAAACAGATACGCAGTATTTT
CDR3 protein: CASKQTDTQYF

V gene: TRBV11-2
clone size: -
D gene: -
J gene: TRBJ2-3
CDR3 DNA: TGTGCCAGCAGCTTCGGGCAGCGGAGGGCTACGCAGTATTTT
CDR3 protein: CASSFGQRRATQYF

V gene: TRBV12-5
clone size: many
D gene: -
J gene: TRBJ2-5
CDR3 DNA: TGTGCTAGTGGTTTGGGGCGGGTGGAGAGAGAGACCCAGTACTTC
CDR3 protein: CASGLGRVERETQYF

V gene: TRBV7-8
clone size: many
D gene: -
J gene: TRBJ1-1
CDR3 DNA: TGTGCCAGCAGCTTATCAGATCGACAAGCTTTCTTT
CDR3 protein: CASSLSDRQAFF

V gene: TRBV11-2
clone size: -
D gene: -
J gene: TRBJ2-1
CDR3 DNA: TGTGCCAGCAGCACCGCGGTAGGCAATGAGCAGTTCTTC
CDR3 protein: CASSTAVGNEQFF

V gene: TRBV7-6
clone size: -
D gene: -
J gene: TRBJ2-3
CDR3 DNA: TGTGCCAGCAGCCCGGGCCTAATCCCCACAGATACGCAGTATTTT
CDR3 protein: CASSPGLIPTDTQYF

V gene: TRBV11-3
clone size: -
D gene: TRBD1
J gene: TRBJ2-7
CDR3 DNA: TGTGACAGCAGCTCCGGTACAGGGGGCAACTACGAGCAGTACTTC
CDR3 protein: CDSSSGTGGNYEQYF